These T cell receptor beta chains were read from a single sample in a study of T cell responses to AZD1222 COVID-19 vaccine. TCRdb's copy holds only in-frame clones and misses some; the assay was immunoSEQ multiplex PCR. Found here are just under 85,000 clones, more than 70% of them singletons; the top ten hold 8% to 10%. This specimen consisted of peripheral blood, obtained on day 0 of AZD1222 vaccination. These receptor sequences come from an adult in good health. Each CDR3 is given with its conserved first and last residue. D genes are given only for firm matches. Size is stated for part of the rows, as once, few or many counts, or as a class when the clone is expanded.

cdr3_nt: TGTGCCAGCAGCGGAGGGGTACTCTCTACTGAAAAACTGTTTTTT; cdr3_aa: CASSGGVLSTEKLFF; j_call: TRBJ1-4; clone_size: .; v_call: TRBV3-1/TRBV3-2; d_call: .
cdr3_nt: TGTGCCAGCAGAAAGGACGGCTACGAGCAGTACTTC; cdr3_aa: CASRKDGYEQYF; j_call: TRBJ2-7; clone_size: .; v_call: TRBV6-5; d_call: .
cdr3_nt: TGCGCCAGCAGCCCCTTAATTAGTCGGGGCTCTGGGGCCAACGTCCTGACTTTC; cdr3_aa: CASSPLISRGSGANVLTF; j_call: TRBJ2-6; clone_size: .; v_call: TRBV5-1; d_call: .
cdr3_nt: TGTGCCAGCAAAACCGCTGGGACAGGTGGCCGAGAGACCCAGTACTTC; cdr3_aa: CASKTAGTGGRETQYF; j_call: TRBJ2-5; clone_size: .; v_call: TRBV6-6; d_call: TRBD1
cdr3_nt: TGTGCCAGCAGCTTCGACACCGGGGCCTACGAGCAGTACTTC; cdr3_aa: CASSFDTGAYEQYF; j_call: TRBJ2-7; clone_size: .; v_call: TRBV9; d_call: .
cdr3_nt: TGCGCCAGCAGCCAAGTGGGCAGTGGAGAAAAACTGTTTTTT; cdr3_aa: CASSQVGSGEKLFF; j_call: TRBJ1-4; clone_size: .; v_call: TRBV4-1; d_call: .
cdr3_nt: TGTGCCAGCAGCCAGAACGGCGTGGATACGCAGTATTTT; cdr3_aa: CASSQNGVDTQYF; j_call: TRBJ2-3; clone_size: .; v_call: TRBV3-1/TRBV3-2; d_call: .
cdr3_nt: TGTGCCAGCAGCTCTGGGGCCAACGTCCTGACTTTC; cdr3_aa: CASSSGANVLTF; j_call: TRBJ2-6; clone_size: .; v_call: TRBV7-9; d_call: .
cdr3_nt: TGTGCCAGCAGCTCGGACAGGGCTGAGGGAGAGACCCAGTACTTC; cdr3_aa: CASSSDRAEGETQYF; j_call: TRBJ2-5; clone_size: .; v_call: TRBV9; d_call: TRBD1
cdr3_nt: TGTGCCAGCAGCGTAGCACATAACTATGGCTACACCTTC; cdr3_aa: CASSVAHNYGYTF; j_call: TRBJ1-2; clone_size: .; v_call: TRBV9; d_call: .
cdr3_nt: TGTGCCAGCAGCCGACAGGCGGCCTACGAGCAGTACTTC; cdr3_aa: CASSRQAAYEQYF; j_call: TRBJ2-7; clone_size: .; v_call: TRBV7-2; d_call: .
cdr3_nt: TGTGCCAGCAGTGGAAGGGACAGACATAGCAATCAGCCCCAGCATTTT; cdr3_aa: CASSGRDRHSNQPQHF; j_call: TRBJ1-5; clone_size: .; v_call: TRBV6-1; d_call: TRBD1
cdr3_nt: TGTGCCAGCAGTTTCGGGCCGACGCAGTATTTT; cdr3_aa: CASSFGPTQYF; j_call: TRBJ2-3; clone_size: once; v_call: TRBV6-2/TRBV6-3; d_call: .
cdr3_nt: TGTGCCAGCAGTTTGCAAGGGACAGAAAGCACAGATACGCAGTATTTT; cdr3_aa: CASSLQGTESTDTQYF; j_call: TRBJ2-3; clone_size: .; v_call: TRBV28; d_call: TRBD1
cdr3_nt: TGTGCCAGATTGTTTAGGGACAGGGGTTTGGGTCAGCCCCAGCATTTT; cdr3_aa: CARLFRDRGLGQPQHF; j_call: TRBJ1-5; clone_size: .; v_call: TRBV7-5; d_call: .
cdr3_nt: TGTGCCAGCAGCCCGACTCCCGGGACACTCCAGCCCCAGCATTTT; cdr3_aa: CASSPTPGTLQPQHF; j_call: TRBJ1-5; clone_size: .; v_call: TRBV9; d_call: .
cdr3_nt: TGTGCCAGCAGCTTATACGGACTCCGCTTCAATGAGCAGTTCTTC; cdr3_aa: CASSLYGLRFNEQFF; j_call: TRBJ2-1; clone_size: .; v_call: TRBV13; d_call: .
cdr3_nt: TGTGCCAGCAGTCGGCGACGGGGCGGGGGAGGATACTTCGAGCAGTACTTC; cdr3_aa: CASSRRRGGGGYFEQYF; j_call: TRBJ2-7; clone_size: .; v_call: TRBV6-6; d_call: TRBD2
cdr3_nt: TGTGCCAGCAGCTTAGGGGACTCTGGCAATGAGCAGTTCTTC; cdr3_aa: CASSLGDSGNEQFF; j_call: TRBJ2-1; clone_size: once; v_call: TRBV7-3; d_call: .
cdr3_nt: TGTGCCAGCAGTAGATCGGGCACAGATACGCAGTATTTT; cdr3_aa: CASSRSGTDTQYF; j_call: TRBJ2-3; clone_size: .; v_call: TRBV12-3/TRBV12-4; d_call: .
cdr3_nt: TGTGCCAGCTCCGCAGACGACAGGGGGGCCGCTTTCTTT; cdr3_aa: CASSADDRGAAFF; j_call: TRBJ1-1; clone_size: .; v_call: TRBV18; d_call: TRBD1
cdr3_nt: TGCAGCGCCCGCTTGGGCACTGAAGCTTTCTTT; cdr3_aa: CSARLGTEAFF; j_call: TRBJ1-1; clone_size: .; v_call: TRBV29-1; d_call: .
cdr3_nt: TGTGCCTGGAGTGTACGCACAGGGGTGAACACTGAAGCTTTCTTT; cdr3_aa: CAWSVRTGVNTEAFF; j_call: TRBJ1-1; clone_size: .; v_call: TRBV30; d_call: TRBD1
cdr3_nt: TGTGCCAGCAGCCGAGACAGGGTCTATGGCTACACCTTC; cdr3_aa: CASSRDRVYGYTF; j_call: TRBJ1-2; clone_size: .; v_call: TRBV6-2/TRBV6-3; d_call: TRBD1
cdr3_nt: TGTGCCAGCAGCTCCCCTCCAGGGACCCGCACAGATACGCAGTATTTT; cdr3_aa: CASSSPPGTRTDTQYF; j_call: TRBJ2-3; clone_size: .; v_call: TRBV7-6; d_call: .
cdr3_nt: TGCGCCAGCAGCTCCCTCGGGAGGGGGGAGCTAGTTGAGACCCAGTACTTC; cdr3_aa: CASSSLGRGELVETQYF; j_call: TRBJ2-5; clone_size: .; v_call: TRBV5-1; d_call: TRBD2
cdr3_nt: TGTGCCAGCAGCTTAGAAGACAGGGTGGCCGGGGAGCTGTTTTTT; cdr3_aa: CASSLEDRVAGELFF; j_call: TRBJ2-2; clone_size: few; v_call: TRBV11-3; d_call: TRBD1
cdr3_nt: TGTGCCAGCAGCCAAGACTCGGGGGGCCCCATTTCACCCCTCCACTTT; cdr3_aa: CASSQDSGGPISPLHF; j_call: TRBJ1-6; clone_size: .; v_call: TRBV3-1/TRBV3-2; d_call: .
cdr3_nt: TGTGCCAGCAGTCTTATCGCGGGAGCTCAGGGTGAGCAGTTCTTC; cdr3_aa: CASSLIAGAQGEQFF; j_call: TRBJ2-1; clone_size: .; v_call: TRBV6-2/TRBV6-3; d_call: TRBD2
cdr3_nt: TGTGCCAGCAGCTTAAGTTCGGGGGGCCACCGGGCAGGACTGTTTTTT; cdr3_aa: CASSLSSGGHRAGLFF; j_call: TRBJ1-4; clone_size: once; v_call: TRBV13; d_call: .
cdr3_nt: TGTGCCAGCAGCTTGGAGCAGTCCCCTAACTATGGCTACACCTTC; cdr3_aa: CASSLEQSPNYGYTF; j_call: TRBJ1-2; clone_size: .; v_call: TRBV7-2; d_call: .
cdr3_nt: TGTGCCAGCAGCGTAAGGACAGGGAGTATGAACACTGAAGCTTTCTTT; cdr3_aa: CASSVRTGSMNTEAFF; j_call: TRBJ1-1; clone_size: .; v_call: TRBV5-4; d_call: TRBD1
cdr3_nt: TGTGCCAGTAGTTACCAACAGGGGGGCGCTTTCTTT; cdr3_aa: CASSYQQGGAFF; j_call: TRBJ1-1; clone_size: .; v_call: TRBV19; d_call: TRBD1
cdr3_nt: TGTGCCAGCTCACCATCCGGACAGTTCTACGAGCAGTACTTC; cdr3_aa: CASSPSGQFYEQYF; j_call: TRBJ2-7; clone_size: .; v_call: TRBV18; d_call: .
cdr3_nt: TGTGCCAGCTCCGATAACAGGGTTGCATGGGTACAGTTCTTC; cdr3_aa: CASSDNRVAWVQFF; j_call: TRBJ2-1; clone_size: .; v_call: TRBV7-2; d_call: .
cdr3_nt: TGTGCCAGCAGCCGAGCGGGGGCCGTAAATGAAAAACTGTTTTTT; cdr3_aa: CASSRAGAVNEKLFF; j_call: TRBJ1-4; clone_size: .; v_call: TRBV11-2; d_call: .
cdr3_nt: TGTGCCAGCAGCGGATATGCGCGGGGGGCCTTGGTGGCGCGCCTATTGCAGTACTTC; cdr3_aa: CASSGYARGALVARLLQYF; j_call: TRBJ2-7; clone_size: .; v_call: TRBV5-8; d_call: TRBD2
cdr3_nt: TGTGCCAGCAGCCTACAGTCGGGGGGCGGCCAGCCCCAGCATTTT; cdr3_aa: CASSLQSGGGQPQHF; j_call: TRBJ1-5; clone_size: .; v_call: TRBV6-4; d_call: .
cdr3_nt: TGTGCCAGCAGATCACTAGCGGTCTCCTACGAGCAGTACTTC; cdr3_aa: CASRSLAVSYEQYF; j_call: TRBJ2-7; clone_size: once; v_call: TRBV2; d_call: TRBD2
cdr3_nt: TGTGCCAGCAGATCAACCGACAGGTTTAATGAAAAACTGTTTTTT; cdr3_aa: CASRSTDRFNEKLFF; j_call: TRBJ1-4; clone_size: .; v_call: TRBV7-9; d_call: .
cdr3_nt: TGTGCCAGCAGCCCAGGTTTAAATCAGCCCCAGCATTTT; cdr3_aa: CASSPGLNQPQHF; j_call: TRBJ1-5; clone_size: .; v_call: TRBV14; d_call: .
cdr3_nt: TGTGCCAGCAGTGAGGGGGGGGCGAAGAATGAGCAGTTCTTC; cdr3_aa: CASSEGGAKNEQFF; j_call: TRBJ2-1; clone_size: .; v_call: TRBV2; d_call: .
cdr3_nt: TGTGCCAGCAGCCAAGGGACGGTTAGCTACGAGCAGTACTTC; cdr3_aa: CASSQGTVSYEQYF; j_call: TRBJ2-7; clone_size: .; v_call: TRBV3-1/TRBV3-2; d_call: .
cdr3_nt: TGCGCCAGCAGCTTGGGGGGAGTCGGAAGCTACGAGCAGTACTTC; cdr3_aa: CASSLGGVGSYEQYF; j_call: TRBJ2-7; clone_size: .; v_call: TRBV5-1; d_call: .
cdr3_nt: TGTGCCAGCAGCGGATGGTTGTTAGCGGGAGGCGGGGATGAGCAGTTCTTC; cdr3_aa: CASSGWLLAGGGDEQFF; j_call: TRBJ2-1; clone_size: .; v_call: TRBV9; d_call: TRBD2
cdr3_nt: TGTGCCAGCAGCCCTCTTCGGGGGAGCTCCTACAATGAGCAGTTCTTC; cdr3_aa: CASSPLRGSSYNEQFF; j_call: TRBJ2-1; clone_size: once; v_call: TRBV3-1/TRBV3-2; d_call: .
cdr3_nt: TGTGCCAGCAGTTTACTGACTAGCGGGATCACCTACGAGCAGTACTTC; cdr3_aa: CASSLLTSGITYEQYF; j_call: TRBJ2-7; clone_size: .; v_call: TRBV28; d_call: TRBD2
cdr3_nt: TGTGCCATCAGCCGACAGGGGGCGAGGGGAAACACCATATATTTT; cdr3_aa: CAISRQGARGNTIYF; j_call: TRBJ1-3; clone_size: .; v_call: TRBV10-3; d_call: TRBD1